These T cell receptor beta chains were read from a single sample in a study of cytomegalovirus exposure and HLA in healthy donors. Measured with immunoSEQ multiplex PCR; TCRdb has only the in-frame clones, and not every one. The sample includes approximately 220,000 clones, about four fifths seen only once; the top ten take about 6.1%. The sample taken for sequencing was PBMCs. These receptor sequences come from a man aged 35-49 years in good health and CMV-seropositive. Both conserved end residues are part of each CDR3. The order of the fields is D gene, clone size, V gene, J gene, CDR3 protein, CDR3 DNA. The D gene is left open where the match is weak. Where a row states a size, it is once, few, many or the class of an expanded clone; other rows omit it.

.	.	TRBV9	TRBJ1-6	CASSVQHGNSPLHF	TGTGCCAGCAGCGTCCAGCACGGGAATTCACCCCTCCACTTT
.	.	TRBV6-1	TRBJ1-1	CASTPIFNLRTEAFF	TGTGCCAGCACCCCTATCTTTAATTTGCGGACTGAAGCTTTCTTT
TRBD2	.	TRBV7-9	TRBJ2-5	CASSLPGGETQYF	TGTGCCAGCAGCTTACCGGGAGGGGAGACCCAGTACTTC
TRBD1	.	TRBV11-2	TRBJ1-1	CASSLGSGTVYEAFF	TGTGCCAGCAGCTTAGGCTCCGGGACAGTATATGAAGCTTTCTTT
.	.	TRBV7-9	TRBJ1-4	CASRPPAGATSNEKLFF	TGTGCCAGCAGGCCCCCCGCGGGGGCCACCTCTAATGAAAAACTGTTTTTT
.	few	TRBV11-2	TRBJ2-2	CASSFPTAGDPNTGELFF	TGTGCCAGCAGCTTCCCGACGGCAGGGGACCCGAACACCGGGGAGCTGTTTTTT
TRBD1	.	TRBV6-5	TRBJ1-2	CASSYSGQGNYGYTF	TGTGCCAGCAGTTACTCAGGACAGGGTAACTATGGCTACACCTTC
TRBD1	.	TRBV7-3	TRBJ1-2	CASSLKTGHGYTF	TGTGCCAGCAGTTTAAAGACAGGGCATGGCTACACCTTC
.	.	TRBV10-2	TRBJ2-5	CASSESWRETQYF	TGCGCCAGCAGTGAGTCATGGAGGGAGACCCAGTACTTC
.	once	TRBV5-1	TRBJ2-5	CASSEGGGQETQYF	TGCGCCAGCAGCGAAGGGGGAGGGCAAGAGACCCAGTACTTC
.	.	TRBV7-9	TRBJ1-2	CASSSAGGTEGYTF	TGTGCCAGCAGCTCAGCAGGCGGGACGGAGGGCTACACCTTC
.	.	TRBV9	TRBJ1-5	CASSPTGNQPQHF	TGTGCCAGCAGCCCGACGGGGAATCAGCCCCAGCATTTT
.	.	TRBV5-1	TRBJ2-2	CASSLSGANTGELFF	TGCGCCAGCAGCTTGTCGGGAGCGAACACCGGGGAGCTGTTTTTT
.	few	TRBV14	TRBJ1-1	CASRSGTEAFF	TGTGCCAGCAGATCCGGGACTGAAGCTTTCTTT
.	.	TRBV5-6	TRBJ2-3	CASSFGTGSTDTQYF	TGTGCCAGCAGCTTCGGGACTGGCAGCACAGATACGCAGTATTTT
.	.	TRBV6-5	TRBJ1-1	CASSYSRVVVNTEAFF	TGTGCCAGCAGTTACTCCAGGGTTGTAGTGAACACTGAAGCTTTCTTT
.	.	TRBV6-1	TRBJ1-2	CASSGGRNYGYTF	TGTGCCAGCAGTGGGGGGCGTAACTATGGCTACACCTTC
TRBD1	once	TRBV6-5	TRBJ2-3	CASSFGTARDTQYF	TGTGCCAGCAGTTTCGGGACAGCCAGAGATACGCAGTATTTT
.	.	TRBV10-2	TRBJ2-7	CASSDGASSYEQYF	TGCGCCAGCAGTGATGGTGCAAGCTCCTACGAGCAGTACTTC
.	few	TRBV7-9	TRBJ2-5	CASSLGTYLQETQYF	TGTGCCAGCAGCTTGGGGACATACCTCCAAGAGACCCAGTACTTC
.	.	TRBV5-1	TRBJ2-7	CASSPAGVEQYF	TGCGCCAGCAGCCCCGCCGGGGTCGAGCAGTACTTC
.	.	TRBV5-5	TRBJ2-2	CASSLGVGDGELFF	TGTGCCAGCAGCTTGGGAGTTGGAGACGGGGAGCTGTTTTTT
TRBD2	.	TRBV10-1	TRBJ2-1	CASSPVGRAGGDNEQFF	TGCGCCAGCAGTCCCGTCGGTAGAGCGGGAGGGGACAATGAGCAGTTCTTC
.	once	TRBV10-3	TRBJ1-2	CAISETGYGYTF	TGTGCCATCAGTGAGACAGGGTATGGCTACACCTTC
TRBD2	.	TRBV13	TRBJ2-5	CASSTQAGAQETQYF	TGTGCCAGCAGCACTCAAGCGGGAGCCCAAGAGACCCAGTACTTC
.	.	TRBV14	TRBJ1-5	CASSQGPLGDGNQPQHF	TGTGCCAGCAGCCAAGGCCCTCTTGGAGACGGCAATCAGCCCCAGCATTTT
.	.	TRBV6-1	TRBJ2-3	CASSGPRKDTQYF	TGTGCCAGCAGTGGGCCCAGGAAAGATACGCAGTATTTT
TRBD1	once	TRBV5-1	TRBJ1-1	CASSLDRGLGAFF	TGCGCCAGCAGCTTGGACAGGGGGCTTGGAGCTTTCTTT
.	.	TRBV5-4	TRBJ1-1	CASRFTGKAEAFF	TGTGCCAGCAGATTCACAGGGAAGGCTGAAGCTTTCTTT
TRBD2	.	TRBV30	TRBJ2-5	CAWSPLGTTGGETQYF	TGTGCCTGGAGCCCCCTCGGAACGACGGGAGGGGAGACCCAGTACTTC
.	once	TRBV11-3	TRBJ2-7	CASSLEQDEQYF	TGTGCCAGCAGCTTAGAGCAGGACGAGCAGTACTTC
TRBD1	.	TRBV27	TRBJ1-5	CASSWYGQGNQPQHF	TGTGCCAGCAGTTGGTACGGACAGGGCAATCAGCCCCAGCATTTT
TRBD1	.	TRBV10-1	TRBJ1-1	CYRAAVTLWGQGARAEAFF	TGCTACAGGGCGGCTGTAACACTGTGGGGACAGGGGGCTAGAGCTGAAGCTTTCTTT
.	.	TRBV19	TRBJ1-3	CASSINLGAILHRSGNTIYF	TGTGCCAGTAGTATCAATTTAGGGGCCATTCTACACCGCTCTGGAAACACCATATATTTT
TRBD1	.	TRBV19	TRBJ1-1	CASSRGQGDLNTEAFF	TGTGCCAGTAGTAGAGGACAGGGGGATTTGAACACTGAAGCTTTCTTT
TRBD2	once	TRBV7-9	TRBJ2-5	CASSLEASGRQKQYF	TGTGCCAGCAGCTTAGAGGCTAGCGGGAGGCAGAAGCAGTACTTC
TRBD2	.	TRBV6-5	TRBJ2-7	CASSSIAGSYEQYF	TGTGCCAGCAGTTCGATAGCGGGGTCCTACGAGCAGTACTTC
TRBD1	.	TRBV7-8	TRBJ1-1	CASSRGTANTEAFF	TGTGCCAGCAGCCGTGGGACAGCGAACACTGAAGCTTTCTTT
TRBD1	.	TRBV6-1	TRBJ1-5	CASSAQGGLIQPQHF	TGTGCCAGCAGTGCACAGGGGGGACTAATTCAGCCCCAGCATTTT
TRBD1	.	TRBV29-1	TRBJ1-1	CSVATGQGGEAFF	TGCAGCGTTGCGACGGGACAGGGAGGTGAAGCTTTCTTT
.	few	TRBV5-4	TRBJ2-7	CASSLDIYEQYF	TGTGCCAGCAGCTTGGATATCTACGAGCAGTACTTC
.	.	TRBV2	TRBJ2-1	CARNTMSSYNEQFF	TGTGCCAGGAACACTATGAGCTCCTACAATGAGCAGTTCTTC